Listed here are 3 T cell receptor beta chains from one sample, sequenced in a study of blood T cell repertoires in COVID-19. Assay used: immunoSEQ multiplex PCR; TCRdb lists only in-frame clones, some missing. The sample carries a few hundred thousand clones, 90% recorded once. What was sequenced was peripheral blood. These receptors were taken from a woman aged 60 to 75 with COVID-19, enrolled during active disease.

J is TRBJ1-1 and V is TRBV7-9; TRBD1 aligns across 10 bases. V dropped 2 bases and J dropped 5; count of bases not matched to a gene: 11. The germline V gene encodes CDR1 SEHNR and CDR2 FQNEAQ (reference sequence). The CDR3 runs to 17 residues. CDR3: CASSLPGQGPGGTEAFF. DNA for the CDR3: TGTGCCAGCAGCTTACCGGGACAGGGGCCGGGAGGGACTGAAGCTTTCTTT.

The chain carries TRBV5-1 and TRBJ2-1; D is unresolved. The CDR3 consists of 12 residues. Looked up from germline, CDR1 is SGHRS and CDR2 is YFSETQ. Trimming cost V 0 bases and J 5 bases, with 3 bases left between them. CDR3 sequence reads: CASSLANNEQFF. CDR3 DNA: TGCGCCAGCAGCTTGGCCAACAATGAGCAGTTCTTC.

In this sample, this clone turned up a few times. J is TRBJ1-2 and V is TRBV18; maybe TRBD1 (6 bases). Germline values: CDR1 KGHSH, CDR2 LQKENI. V dropped 3 bases and J dropped 7 bases, with 12 bases sitting between them. The CDR3 covers 13 residues. The CDR3 DNA is TGTGCCAGCTCACCGGCGGGGGCGCGTGGCTACACCTTC. It specifies CASSPAGARGYTF.